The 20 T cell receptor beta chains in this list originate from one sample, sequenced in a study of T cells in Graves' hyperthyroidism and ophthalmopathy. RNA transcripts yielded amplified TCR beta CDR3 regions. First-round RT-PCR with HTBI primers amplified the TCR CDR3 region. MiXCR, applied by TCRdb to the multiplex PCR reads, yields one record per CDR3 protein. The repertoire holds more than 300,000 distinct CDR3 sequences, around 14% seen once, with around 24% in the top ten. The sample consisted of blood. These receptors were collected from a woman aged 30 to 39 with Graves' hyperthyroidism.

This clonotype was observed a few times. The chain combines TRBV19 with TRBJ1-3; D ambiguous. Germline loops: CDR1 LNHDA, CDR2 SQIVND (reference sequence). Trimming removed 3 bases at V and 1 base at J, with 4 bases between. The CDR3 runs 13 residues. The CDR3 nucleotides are TGTGCCAGTAGTATCCGATCTGGAAACACCATATATTTT. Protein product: CASSIRSGNTIYF.

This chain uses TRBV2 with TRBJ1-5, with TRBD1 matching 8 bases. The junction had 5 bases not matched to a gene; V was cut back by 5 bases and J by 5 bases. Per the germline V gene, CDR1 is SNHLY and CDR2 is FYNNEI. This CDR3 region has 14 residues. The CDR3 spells CASSKQGGDQPQHF. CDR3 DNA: TGTGCCAGCAGTAAACAGGGGGGTGATCAGCCCCAGCATTTT.

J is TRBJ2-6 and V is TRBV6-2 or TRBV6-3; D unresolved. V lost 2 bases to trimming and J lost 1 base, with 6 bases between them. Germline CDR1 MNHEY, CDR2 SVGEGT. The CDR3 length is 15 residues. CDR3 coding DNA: TGTGCCAGCAGTTACAGGGTTTCTGGGGCCAACGTCCTGACTTTC. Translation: CASSYRVSGANVLTF.

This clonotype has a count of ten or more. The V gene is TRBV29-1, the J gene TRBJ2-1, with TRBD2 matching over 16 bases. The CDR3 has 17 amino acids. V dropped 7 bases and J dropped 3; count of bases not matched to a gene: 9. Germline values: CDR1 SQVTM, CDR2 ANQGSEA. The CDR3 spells CSATGTSGRAYYNEQFF. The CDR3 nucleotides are TGCAGCGCAACCGGGACTAGCGGGAGGGCCTACTACAATGAGCAGTTCTTC.

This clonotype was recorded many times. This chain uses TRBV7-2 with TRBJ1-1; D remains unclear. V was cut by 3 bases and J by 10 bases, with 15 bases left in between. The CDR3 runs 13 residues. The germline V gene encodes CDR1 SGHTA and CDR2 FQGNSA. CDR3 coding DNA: TGTGCCAGCAGCTTGTCAGGCCTAGCCCTAGCTTTCTTT. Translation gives CASSLSGLALAFF.

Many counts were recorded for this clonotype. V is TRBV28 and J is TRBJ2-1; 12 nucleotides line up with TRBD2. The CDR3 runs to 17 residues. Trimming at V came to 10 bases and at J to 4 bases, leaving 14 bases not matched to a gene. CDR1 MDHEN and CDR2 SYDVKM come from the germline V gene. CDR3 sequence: CAIHPTTSGRSYNEQFF. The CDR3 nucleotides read TGTGCCATCCACCCGACGACTAGCGGGAGATCATACAATGAGCAGTTCTTC.

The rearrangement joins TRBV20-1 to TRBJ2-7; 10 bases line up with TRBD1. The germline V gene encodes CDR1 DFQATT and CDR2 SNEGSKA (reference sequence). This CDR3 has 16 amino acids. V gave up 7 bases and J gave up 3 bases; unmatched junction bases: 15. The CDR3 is CSVFRSGDRGVYEQYF. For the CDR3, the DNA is TGCAGTGTTTTCCGGTCGGGGGACAGGGGCGTCTACGAGCAGTACTTC.

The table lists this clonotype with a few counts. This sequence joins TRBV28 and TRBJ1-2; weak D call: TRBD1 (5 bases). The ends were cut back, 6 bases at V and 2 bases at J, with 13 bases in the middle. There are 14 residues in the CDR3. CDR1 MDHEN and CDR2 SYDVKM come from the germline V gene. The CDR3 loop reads CASSLPGLNYGYTF. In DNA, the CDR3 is TGTGCCAGCAGCTTACCAGGGTTAAACTATGGCTACACCTTC.

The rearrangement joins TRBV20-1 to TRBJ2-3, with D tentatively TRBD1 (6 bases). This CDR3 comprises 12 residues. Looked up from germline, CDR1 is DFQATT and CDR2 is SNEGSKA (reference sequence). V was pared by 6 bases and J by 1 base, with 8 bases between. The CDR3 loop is CSARTGTDTQYF. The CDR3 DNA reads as TGCAGTGCCCGGACAGGCACAGATACGCAGTATTTT.

The CDR3 here is CAWGGAPNTGELFF. In nucleotides, the CDR3 is TGTGCCTGGGGGGGGGCGCCGAACACCGGGGAGCTGTTTTTT. The chain is built from TRBV30 and TRBJ2-2, with a tentative D call TRBD2 (7 bases). CDR3 length: 14 amino acids. Germline CDR1 reads GTSNPN; CDR2 reads SVGIG (reference sequence). Trimming stripped 5 bases from V and 0 bases from J, with 10 bases between.

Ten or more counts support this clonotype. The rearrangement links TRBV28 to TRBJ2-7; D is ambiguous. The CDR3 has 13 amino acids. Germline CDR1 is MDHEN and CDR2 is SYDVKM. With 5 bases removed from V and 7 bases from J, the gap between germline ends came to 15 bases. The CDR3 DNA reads TGTGCCAGCAGTGACCTGGTCAGCTGGGAGCAGTACTTC. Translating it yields CASSDLVSWEQYF. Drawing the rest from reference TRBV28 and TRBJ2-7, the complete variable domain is DVKVTQSSRYLVKRTGEKVFLECVQDMDHENMFWYRQDPGLGLRLIYFSYDVKMKEKGDIPEGYSVSREKKERFSLILESASTNQTSMYLCASSDLVSWEQYFGPGTRLTVT.

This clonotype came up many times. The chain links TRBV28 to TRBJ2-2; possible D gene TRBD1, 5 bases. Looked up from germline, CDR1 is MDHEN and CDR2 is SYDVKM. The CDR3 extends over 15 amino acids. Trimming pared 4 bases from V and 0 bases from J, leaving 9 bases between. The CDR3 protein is CASSSQGSNTGELFF. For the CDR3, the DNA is TGTGCCAGCAGTTCTCAGGGCTCGAACACCGGGGAGCTGTTTTTT.

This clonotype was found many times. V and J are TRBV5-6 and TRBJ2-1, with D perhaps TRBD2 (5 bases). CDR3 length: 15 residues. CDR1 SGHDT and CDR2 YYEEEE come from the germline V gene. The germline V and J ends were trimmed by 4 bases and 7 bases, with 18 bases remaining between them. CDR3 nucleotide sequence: TGTGCCAGCAGCGCGGGCCCCAACCAAAGGAATGAGCAGTTCTTC. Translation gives CASSAGPNQRNEQFF.

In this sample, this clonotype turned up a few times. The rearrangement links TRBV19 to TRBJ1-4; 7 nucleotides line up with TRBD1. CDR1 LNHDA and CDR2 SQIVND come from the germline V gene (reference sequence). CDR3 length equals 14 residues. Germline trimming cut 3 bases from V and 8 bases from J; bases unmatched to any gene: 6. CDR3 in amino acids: CASSIGTEDEKLFF. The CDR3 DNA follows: TGTGCCAGTAGTATTGGGACAGAGGACGAAAAACTGTTTTTT.

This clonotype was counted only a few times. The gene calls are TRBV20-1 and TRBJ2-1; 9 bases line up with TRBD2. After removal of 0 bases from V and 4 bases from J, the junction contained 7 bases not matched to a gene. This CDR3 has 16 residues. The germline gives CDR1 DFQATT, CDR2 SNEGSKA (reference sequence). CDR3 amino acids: CSARDQRTSVYNEQFF. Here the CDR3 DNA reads TGCAGTGCTAGAGATCAAAGGACTAGCGTTTACAATGAGCAGTTCTTC.

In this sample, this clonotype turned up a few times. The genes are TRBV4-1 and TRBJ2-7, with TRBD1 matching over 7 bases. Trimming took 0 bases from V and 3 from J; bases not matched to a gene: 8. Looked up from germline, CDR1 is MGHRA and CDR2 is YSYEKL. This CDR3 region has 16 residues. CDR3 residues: CASSQEPGQSVYEQYF. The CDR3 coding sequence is TGCGCCAGCAGCCAAGAACCGGGACAGTCGGTCTACGAGCAGTACTTC.

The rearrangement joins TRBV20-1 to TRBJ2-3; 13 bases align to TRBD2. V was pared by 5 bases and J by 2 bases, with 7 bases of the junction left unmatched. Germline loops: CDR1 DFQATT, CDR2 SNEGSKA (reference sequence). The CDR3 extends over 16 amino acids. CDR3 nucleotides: TGCAGTGCTCAAGAACTAGCGGGAGGGCCCACAGATACGCAGTATTTT. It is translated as CSAQELAGGPTDTQYF.

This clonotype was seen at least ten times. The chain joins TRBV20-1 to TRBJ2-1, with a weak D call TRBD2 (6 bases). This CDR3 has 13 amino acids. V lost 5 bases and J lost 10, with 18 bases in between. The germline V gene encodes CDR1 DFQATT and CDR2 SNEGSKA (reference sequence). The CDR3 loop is CSADLSGVGEQFF. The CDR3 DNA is TGCAGTGCTGACCTATCGGGGGTAGGCGAGCAGTTCTTC.

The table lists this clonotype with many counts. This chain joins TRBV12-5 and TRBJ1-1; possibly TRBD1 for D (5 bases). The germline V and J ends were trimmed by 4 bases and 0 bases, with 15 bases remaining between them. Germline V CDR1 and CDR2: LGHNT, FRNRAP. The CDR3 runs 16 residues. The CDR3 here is CASGSQNGGMNTEAFF. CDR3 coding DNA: TGTGCTAGTGGTTCCCAAAACGGGGGAATGAACACTGAAGCTTTCTTT.

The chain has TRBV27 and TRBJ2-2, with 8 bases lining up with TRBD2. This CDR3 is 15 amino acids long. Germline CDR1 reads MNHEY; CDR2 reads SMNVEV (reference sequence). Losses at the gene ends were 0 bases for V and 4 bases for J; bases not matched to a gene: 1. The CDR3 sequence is CASSLSGRVTGELFF. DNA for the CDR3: TGTGCCAGCAGTTTATCCGGGAGGGTCACCGGGGAGCTGTTTTTT.